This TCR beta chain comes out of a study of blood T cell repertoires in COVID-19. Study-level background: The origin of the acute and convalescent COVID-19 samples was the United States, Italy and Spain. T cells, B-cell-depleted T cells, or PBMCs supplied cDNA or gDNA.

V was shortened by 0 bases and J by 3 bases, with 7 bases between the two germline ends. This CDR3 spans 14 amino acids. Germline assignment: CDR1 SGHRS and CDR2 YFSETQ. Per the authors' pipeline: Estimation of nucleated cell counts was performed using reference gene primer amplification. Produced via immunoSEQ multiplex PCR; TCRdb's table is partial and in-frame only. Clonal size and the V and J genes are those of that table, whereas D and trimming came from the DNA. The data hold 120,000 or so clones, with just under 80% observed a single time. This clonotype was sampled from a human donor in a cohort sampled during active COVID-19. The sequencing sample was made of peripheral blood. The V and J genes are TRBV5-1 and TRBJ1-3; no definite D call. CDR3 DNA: TGCGCCAGCAGCTTGGAGTCTATTGGAAACACCATATATTTT. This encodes CASSLESIGNTIYF.